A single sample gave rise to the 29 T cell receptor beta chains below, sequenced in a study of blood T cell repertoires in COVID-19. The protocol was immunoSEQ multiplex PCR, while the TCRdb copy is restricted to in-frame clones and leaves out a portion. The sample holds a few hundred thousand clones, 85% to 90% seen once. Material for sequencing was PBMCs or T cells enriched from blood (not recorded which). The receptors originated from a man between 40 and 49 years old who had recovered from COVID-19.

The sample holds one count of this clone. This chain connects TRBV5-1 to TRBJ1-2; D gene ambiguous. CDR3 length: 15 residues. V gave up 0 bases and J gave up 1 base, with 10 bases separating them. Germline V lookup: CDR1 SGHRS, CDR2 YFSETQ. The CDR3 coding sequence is TGCGCCAGCAGCTTGGTTGTCGGTAGTAACTATGGCTACACCTTC. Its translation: CASSLVVGSNYGYTF. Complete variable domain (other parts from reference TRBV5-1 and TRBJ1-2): KAGVTQTPRYLIKTRGQQVTLSCSPISGHRSVSWYQQTPGQGLQFLFEYFSETQRNKGNFPGRFSGRQFSNSRSEMNVSTLELGDSALYLCASSLVVGSNYGYTFGSGTRLTVV.

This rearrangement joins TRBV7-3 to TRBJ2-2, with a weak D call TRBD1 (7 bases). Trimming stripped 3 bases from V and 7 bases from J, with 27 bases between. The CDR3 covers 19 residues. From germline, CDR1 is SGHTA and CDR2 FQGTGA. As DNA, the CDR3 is TGTGCCAGCAGCTTCAATCCCGCGGTGGAGGGGGCTTCGGGCGGGGAGCTGTTTTTT. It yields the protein CASSFNPAVEGASGGELFF.

In DNA, the CDR3 is TGTGCCAGTAGTATCGGGGGATCTAACTATGGCTACACCTTC. This encodes CASSIGGSNYGYTF. The chain combines TRBV19 with TRBJ1-2, with a tentative D call TRBD1 (5 bases). Trimming removed 3 bases from V and 0 bases from J, with 8 bases in between. The germline CDR1 and CDR2 sequences are LNHDA and SQIVND (reference sequence). The CDR3 is made up of 14 amino acids.

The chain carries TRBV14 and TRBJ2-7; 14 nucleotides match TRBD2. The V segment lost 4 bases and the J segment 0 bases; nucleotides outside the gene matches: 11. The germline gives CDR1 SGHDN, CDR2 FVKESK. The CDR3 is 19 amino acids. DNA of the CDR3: TGTGCCAGCAGCCCCCGCGGACTAGCGGGAGGTCCAAACTCCTACGAGCAGTACTTC. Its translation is CASSPRGLAGGPNSYEQYF. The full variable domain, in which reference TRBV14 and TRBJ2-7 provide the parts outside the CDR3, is EAGVTQFPSHSVIEKGQTVTLRCDPISGHDNLYWYRRVMGKEIKFLLHFVKESKQDESGMPNNRFLAERTGGTYSTLKVQPAELEDSGVYFCASSPRGLAGGPNSYEQYFGPGTRLTVT.

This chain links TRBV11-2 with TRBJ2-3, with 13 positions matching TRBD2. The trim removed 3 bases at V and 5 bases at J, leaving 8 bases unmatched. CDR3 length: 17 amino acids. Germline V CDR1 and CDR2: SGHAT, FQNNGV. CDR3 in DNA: TGTGCCAGCAGCTTTGGGGCACTAGCGGGAGGGGTAGATACGCAGTATTTT. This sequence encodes CASSFGALAGGVDTQYF.

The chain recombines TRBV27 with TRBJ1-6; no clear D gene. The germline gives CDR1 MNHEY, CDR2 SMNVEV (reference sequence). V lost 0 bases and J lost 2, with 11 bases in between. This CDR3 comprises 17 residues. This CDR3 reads CASSLSGDTAYNSPLHF. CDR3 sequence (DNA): TGTGCCAGCAGTTTATCGGGAGACACAGCCTATAATTCACCCCTCCACTTT.

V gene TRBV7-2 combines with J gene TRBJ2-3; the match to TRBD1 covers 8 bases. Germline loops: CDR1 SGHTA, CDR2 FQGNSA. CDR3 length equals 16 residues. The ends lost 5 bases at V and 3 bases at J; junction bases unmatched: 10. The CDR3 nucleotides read TGTGCCAGCAGCCCGATAGGGGGACAGGTAACAGATACGCAGTATTTT. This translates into CASSPIGGQVTDTQYF.

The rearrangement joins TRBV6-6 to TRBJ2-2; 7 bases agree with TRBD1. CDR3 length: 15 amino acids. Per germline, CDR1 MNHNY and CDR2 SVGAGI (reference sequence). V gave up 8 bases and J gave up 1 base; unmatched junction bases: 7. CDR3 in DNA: TGTGCCAGCCTTTCCGGGACAGAGAACACCGGGGAGCTGTTTTTT. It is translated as CASLSGTENTGELFF.

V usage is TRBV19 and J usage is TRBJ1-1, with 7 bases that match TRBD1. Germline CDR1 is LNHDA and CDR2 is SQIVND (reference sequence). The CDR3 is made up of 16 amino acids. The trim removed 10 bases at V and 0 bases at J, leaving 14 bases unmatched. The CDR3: CATKEGDRAVNTEAFF. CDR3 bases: TGTGCCACCAAGGAGGGCGACAGGGCGGTGAACACTGAAGCTTTCTTT. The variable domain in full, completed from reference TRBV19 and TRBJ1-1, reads DGGITQSPKYLFRKEGQNVTLSCEQNLNHDAMYWYRQDPGQGLRLIYYSQIVNDFQKGDIAEGYSVSREKKESFPLTVTSAQKNPTAFYLCATKEGDRAVNTEAFFGQGTRLTVV.

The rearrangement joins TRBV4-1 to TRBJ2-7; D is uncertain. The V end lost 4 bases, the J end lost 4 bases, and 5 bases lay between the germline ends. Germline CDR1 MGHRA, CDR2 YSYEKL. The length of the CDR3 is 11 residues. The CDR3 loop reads CASSRGYEQYF. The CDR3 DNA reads TGCGCCAGCAGCCGCGGTTACGAGCAGTACTTC.

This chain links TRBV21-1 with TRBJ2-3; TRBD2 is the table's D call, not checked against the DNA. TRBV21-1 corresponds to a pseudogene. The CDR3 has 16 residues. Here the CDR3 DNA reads TGTGCCAGCAGCAACGGGGTTTGCGGAATCACAGATACGCAGTATTTT. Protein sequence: CASSNGVCGITDTQYF.

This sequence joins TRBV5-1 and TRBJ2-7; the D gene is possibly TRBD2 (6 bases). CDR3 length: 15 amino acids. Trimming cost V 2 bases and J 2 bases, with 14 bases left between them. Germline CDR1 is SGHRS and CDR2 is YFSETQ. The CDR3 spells CASSFGWGGAYEQYF. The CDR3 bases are TGCGCCAGCAGCTTTGGATGGGGAGGCGCCTACGAGCAGTACTTC.

The CDR3 loop is CASSEVSGQGYGYTF. DNA of the CDR3: TGTGCCAGCAGTGAAGTCTCAGGGCAGGGCTATGGCTACACCTTC. The rearrangement joins TRBV6-1 to TRBJ1-2; perhaps TRBD1 as D (5 bases). CDR3 size: 15 residues. Per the germline V gene, CDR1 is MNHNS and CDR2 is SASEGT. V dropped 1 base and J dropped 4 bases, with 13 bases sitting between them.

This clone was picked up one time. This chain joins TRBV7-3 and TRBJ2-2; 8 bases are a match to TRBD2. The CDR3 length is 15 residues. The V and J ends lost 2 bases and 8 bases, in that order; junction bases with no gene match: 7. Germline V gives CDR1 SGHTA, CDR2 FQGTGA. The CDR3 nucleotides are TGTGCCAGCAGCTTAGCTAGCGGGCCTTTTGGGGAGCTGTTTTTT. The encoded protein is CASSLASGPFGELFF. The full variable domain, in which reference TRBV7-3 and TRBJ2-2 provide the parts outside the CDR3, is GAGVSQTPSNKVTEKGKYVELRCDPISGHTALYWYRQSLGQGPEFLIYFQGTGAADDSGLPNDRFFAVRPEGSVSTLKIQRTERGDSAVYLCASSLASGPFGELFFGEGSRLTVL.

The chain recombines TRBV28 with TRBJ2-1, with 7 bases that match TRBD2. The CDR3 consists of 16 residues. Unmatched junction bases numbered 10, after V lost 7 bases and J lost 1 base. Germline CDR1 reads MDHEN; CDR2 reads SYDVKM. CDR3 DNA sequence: TGTGCCAGCACTATGAGGGGCGGGGGATCCTACAATGAGCAGTTCTTC. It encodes CASTMRGGGSYNEQFF.

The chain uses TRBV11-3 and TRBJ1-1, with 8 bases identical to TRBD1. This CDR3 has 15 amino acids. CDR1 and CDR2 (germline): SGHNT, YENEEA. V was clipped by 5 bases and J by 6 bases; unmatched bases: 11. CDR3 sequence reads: CASSPWDRRKPEAFF. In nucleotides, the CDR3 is TGTGCCAGCAGCCCATGGGACAGGCGGAAGCCTGAAGCTTTCTTT.

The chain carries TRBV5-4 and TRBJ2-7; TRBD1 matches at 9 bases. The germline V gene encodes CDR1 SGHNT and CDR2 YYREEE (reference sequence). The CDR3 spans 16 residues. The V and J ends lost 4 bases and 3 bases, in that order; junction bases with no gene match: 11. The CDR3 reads CASSKMRGQGFYEQYF. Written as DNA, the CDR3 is TGTGCCAGCAGCAAGATGAGGGGACAGGGATTCTACGAGCAGTACTTC.

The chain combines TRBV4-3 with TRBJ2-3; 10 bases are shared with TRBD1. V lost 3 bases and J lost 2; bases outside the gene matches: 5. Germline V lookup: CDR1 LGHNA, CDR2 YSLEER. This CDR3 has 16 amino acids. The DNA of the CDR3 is TGCGCCAGCAGCCACGGGACAGGGGTTGTCACAGATACGCAGTATTTT. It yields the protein CASSHGTGVVTDTQYF.

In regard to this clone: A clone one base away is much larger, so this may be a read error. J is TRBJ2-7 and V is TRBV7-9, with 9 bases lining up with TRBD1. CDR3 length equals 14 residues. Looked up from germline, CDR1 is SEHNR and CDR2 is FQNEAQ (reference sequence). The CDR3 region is CASSPGTGSFEQYF. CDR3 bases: TGTGCCAGCAGCCCCGGGACAGGGTCCTTCGAGCAGTACTTC.

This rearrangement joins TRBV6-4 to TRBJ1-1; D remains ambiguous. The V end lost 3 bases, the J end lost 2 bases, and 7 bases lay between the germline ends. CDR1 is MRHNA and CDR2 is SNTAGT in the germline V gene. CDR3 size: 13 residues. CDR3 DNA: TGTGCCAGCAGTGAAACGGGAAACACTGAAGCTTTCTTT. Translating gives CASSETGNTEAFF.

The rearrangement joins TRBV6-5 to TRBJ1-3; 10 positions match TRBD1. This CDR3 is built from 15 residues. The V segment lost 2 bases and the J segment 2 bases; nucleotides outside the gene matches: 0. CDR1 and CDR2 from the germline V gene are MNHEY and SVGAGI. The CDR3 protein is CASSYDRGPGNTIYF. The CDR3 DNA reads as TGTGCCAGCAGTTACGACAGGGGGCCTGGAAACACCATATATTTT.

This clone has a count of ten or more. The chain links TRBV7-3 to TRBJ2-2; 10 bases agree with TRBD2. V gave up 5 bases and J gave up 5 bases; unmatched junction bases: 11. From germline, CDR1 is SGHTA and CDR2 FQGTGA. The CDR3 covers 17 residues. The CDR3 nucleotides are TGTGCCAGCAGCCCGATGCCAGCGGGAGGGGGTACCGGGGAGCTGTTTTTT. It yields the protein CASSPMPAGGGTGELFF.

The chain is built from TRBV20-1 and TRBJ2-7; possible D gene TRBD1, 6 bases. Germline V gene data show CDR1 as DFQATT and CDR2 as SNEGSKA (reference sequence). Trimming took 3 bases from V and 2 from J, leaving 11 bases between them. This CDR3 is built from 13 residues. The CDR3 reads CSASKGTTYEQYF. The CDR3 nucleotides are TGCAGTGCTAGTAAGGGGACAACCTACGAGCAGTACTTC.

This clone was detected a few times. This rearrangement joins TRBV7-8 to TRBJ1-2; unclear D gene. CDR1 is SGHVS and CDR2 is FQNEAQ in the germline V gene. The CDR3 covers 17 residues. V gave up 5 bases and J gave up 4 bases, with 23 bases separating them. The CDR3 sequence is CASSLGSARLTSYGYTF. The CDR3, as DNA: TGTGCCAGCAGCCTAGGGTCGGCCCGATTGACTTCCTATGGCTACACCTTC.

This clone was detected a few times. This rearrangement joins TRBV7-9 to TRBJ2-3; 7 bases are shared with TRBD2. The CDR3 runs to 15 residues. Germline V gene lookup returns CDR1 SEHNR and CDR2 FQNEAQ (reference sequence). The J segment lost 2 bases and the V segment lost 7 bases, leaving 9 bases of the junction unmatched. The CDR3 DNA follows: TGTGCCAGCACCTCCGGGACTACCGACACAGATACGCAGTATTTT. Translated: CASTSGTTDTDTQYF.

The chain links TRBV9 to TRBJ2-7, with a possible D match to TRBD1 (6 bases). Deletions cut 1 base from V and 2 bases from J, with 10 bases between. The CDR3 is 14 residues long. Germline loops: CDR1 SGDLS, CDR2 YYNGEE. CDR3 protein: CASSVLGDTYEQYF. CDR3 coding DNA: TGTGCCAGCAGCGTATTGGGGGACACCTACGAGCAGTACTTC.

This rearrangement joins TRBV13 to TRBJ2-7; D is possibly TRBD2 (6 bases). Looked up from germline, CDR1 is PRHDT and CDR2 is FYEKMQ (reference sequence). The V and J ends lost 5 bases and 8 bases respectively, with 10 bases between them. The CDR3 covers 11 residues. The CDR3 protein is CASSRGLKQYF. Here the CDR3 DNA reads TGTGCCAGCAGCAGGGGACTCAAGCAGTACTTC.

CDR3 loop: CASSLETSANYEQYF. As DNA, the CDR3 is TGTGCCAGCAGCTTGGAGACTAGCGCCAACTACGAGCAGTACTTC. The chain couples TRBV11-3 to TRBJ2-7; 8 bases agree with TRBD2. Germline-derived CDR1 and CDR2 are SGHNT and YENEEA. The CDR3 length is 15 residues. J gave up 3 bases and V 3 bases, and 7 bases lay outside the gene matches.

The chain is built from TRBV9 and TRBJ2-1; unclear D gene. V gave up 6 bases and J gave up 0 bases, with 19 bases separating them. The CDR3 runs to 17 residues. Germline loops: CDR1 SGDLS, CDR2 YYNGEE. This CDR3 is CASTGLIASSSYNEQFF. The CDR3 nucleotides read TGTGCCAGCACCGGTTTAATTGCGTCTAGCTCCTACAATGAGCAGTTCTTC.